These 8 T cell receptor beta chains were all obtained from the same sample, sequenced in a study of blood T cell repertoires in COVID-19 (dated by TCRdb to the early 2020s). Libraries were made using the immunoSEQ multiplex PCR assay. TCRdb's version of the immuneACCESS table is confined to in-frame rearrangements and falls short of the full clone set. An unresolved V gene accounts for under half of the shortfall where checked; the remainder is of unknown origin. This sample lists 20,000 to 25,000 clones; approximately 88% were detected once. More than 20% of the sample is taken by the ten largest. What was sequenced was peripheral blood. These receptors all stem from a man older than 75 with active or convalescent COVID-19.

The chain carries TRBV18 and TRBJ2-7; 7 nucleotides match TRBD1. After removal of 3 bases from V and 9 bases from J, the junction contained 14 bases not matched to a gene. Germline CDR1 reads KGHSH; CDR2 reads LQKENI. The CDR3 has 15 amino acids. CDR3 protein: CASSPQIRQDRLQYF. DNA of the CDR3: TGTGCCAGCTCACCCCAGATACGACAGGACAGGTTGCAGTACTTC.

The chain carries TRBV7-3 and TRBJ1-2; a weak D match, TRBD1 (5 bases). The V and J ends lost 1 base and 3 bases respectively, with 12 bases between them. There are 15 residues in the CDR3. From germline, CDR1 is SGHTA and CDR2 FQGTGA. CDR3 sequence: CASSLNPGGDYGYTF. Written as DNA, the CDR3 is TGTGCCAGCAGCTTAAACCCGGGAGGGGACTATGGCTACACCTTC.

The chain is built from TRBV5-8 and TRBJ1-5; D not certain. The V gene's germline CDR1 is SGHTS and CDR2 YDEGEE. Trimming stripped 4 bases from V and 4 bases from J, with 9 bases between. This CDR3 spans 13 amino acids. Here the CDR3 reads CASSRTVNQPQHF. The CDR3 region has the DNA TGTGCCAGCAGCCGCACAGTGAATCAGCCCCAGCATTTT.

A few counts support this clone. V gene TRBV7-2 combines with J gene TRBJ2-7; D perhaps matches TRBD2 (6 bases). Trimming shortened V by 4 bases and J by 0 bases, and 10 bases separated the two germline ends. This CDR3 comprises 14 residues. Germline assignment: CDR1 SGHTA and CDR2 FQGNSA. The CDR3 coding sequence is TGTGCCAGCAGCTGGGACTGGGGCTCCTACGAGCAGTACTTC. As protein: CASSWDWGSYEQYF.

The chain carries TRBV20-1 and TRBJ2-2; no definite D call. V shed 0 bases and J shed 6 bases, with 2 bases lying between them. Germline CDR1 reads DFQATT; CDR2 reads SNEGSKA (reference sequence). CDR3 length: 11 residues. This CDR3 reads CSARDSGELFF. The CDR3 DNA reads as TGCAGTGCTAGAGACTCCGGGGAGCTGTTTTTT.

The gene calls are TRBV5-4 and TRBJ2-3; TRBD2 matches 13 bases. This CDR3 is 16 amino acids long. Germline CDR1 is SGHNT and CDR2 is YYREEE (reference sequence). V lost 0 bases and J lost 6; bases outside the gene matches: 4. This CDR3 is CASSLGTSGSPDTQYF. CDR3 DNA sequence: TGTGCCAGCAGCTTGGGGACTAGCGGGAGCCCCGATACGCAGTATTTT.

This chain connects TRBV5-1 to TRBJ1-6, with D possibly being TRBD1 (5 bases). Germline V gives CDR1 SGHRS, CDR2 YFSETQ. Trimming pared 0 bases from V and 15 bases from J, leaving 22 bases between. The CDR3 is made up of 16 amino acids. The chain's CDR3 is CASSLGFRDRGAVLHF. The CDR3 bases are TGCGCCAGCAGCTTGGGATTCCGAGACAGAGGTGCGGTCCTCCACTTT.

This clone came up once. Written as DNA, the CDR3 is TGTGCCACCAGTGATTCAGTAAAGCAGTTCTTC. This codes for CATSDSVKQFF. The chain couples TRBV24-1 to TRBJ2-1; the D is unclear. The length of the CDR3 is 11 residues. V was clipped by 2 bases and J by 11 bases, with 6 bases between them. Germline lookup yields CDR1 KGHDR and CDR2 SFDVKD.